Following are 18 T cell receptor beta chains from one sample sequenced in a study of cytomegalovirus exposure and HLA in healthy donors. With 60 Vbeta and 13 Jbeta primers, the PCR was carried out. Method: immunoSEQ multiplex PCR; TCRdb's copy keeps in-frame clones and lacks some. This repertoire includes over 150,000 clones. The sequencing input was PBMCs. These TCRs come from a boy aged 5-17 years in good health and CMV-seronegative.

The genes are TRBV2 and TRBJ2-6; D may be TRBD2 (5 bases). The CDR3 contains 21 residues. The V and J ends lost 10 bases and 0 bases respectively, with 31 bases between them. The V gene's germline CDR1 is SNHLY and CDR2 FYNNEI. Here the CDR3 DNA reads TGTGCCACTACACTTGCGGGCCGCAGGATAATCCCCTACTCTGGGGCCAACGTCCTGACTTTC. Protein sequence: CATTLAGRRIIPYSGANVLTF.

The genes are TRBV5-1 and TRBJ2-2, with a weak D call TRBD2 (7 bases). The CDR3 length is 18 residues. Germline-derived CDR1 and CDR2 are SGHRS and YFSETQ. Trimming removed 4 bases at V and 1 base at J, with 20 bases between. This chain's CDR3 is CASSGGRLLGGNTGELFF. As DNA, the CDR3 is TGCGCCAGCAGCGGCGGGAGACTTTTAGGGGGGAACACCGGGGAGCTGTTTTTT. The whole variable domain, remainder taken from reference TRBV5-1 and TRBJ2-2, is KAGVTQTPRYLIKTRGQQVTLSCSPISGHRSVSWYQQTPGQGLQFLFEYFSETQRNKGNFPGRFSGRQFSNSRSEMNVSTLELGDSALYLCASSGGRLLGGNTGELFFGEGSRLTVL.

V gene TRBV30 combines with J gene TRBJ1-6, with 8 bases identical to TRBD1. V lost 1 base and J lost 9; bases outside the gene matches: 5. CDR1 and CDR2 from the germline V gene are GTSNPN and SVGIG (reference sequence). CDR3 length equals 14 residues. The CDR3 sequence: CAWSAGQGGSPLHF. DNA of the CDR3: TGTGCCTGGAGTGCCGGACAGGGAGGTTCACCCCTCCACTTT. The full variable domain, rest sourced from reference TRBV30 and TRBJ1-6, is SQTIHQWPATLVQPVGSPLSLECTVEGTSNPNLYWYRQAAGRGLQLLFYSVGIGQISSEVPQNLSASRPQDRQFILSSKKLLLSDSGFYLCAWSAGQGGSPLHFGNGTRLTVT.

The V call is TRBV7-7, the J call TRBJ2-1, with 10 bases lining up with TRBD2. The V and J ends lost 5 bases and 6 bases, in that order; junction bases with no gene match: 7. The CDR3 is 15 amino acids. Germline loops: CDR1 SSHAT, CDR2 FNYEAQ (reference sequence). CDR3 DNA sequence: TGTGCCAGCAGCCCCCTAGCGGGGGCCCTCAATGAGCAGTTCTTC. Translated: CASSPLAGALNEQFF.

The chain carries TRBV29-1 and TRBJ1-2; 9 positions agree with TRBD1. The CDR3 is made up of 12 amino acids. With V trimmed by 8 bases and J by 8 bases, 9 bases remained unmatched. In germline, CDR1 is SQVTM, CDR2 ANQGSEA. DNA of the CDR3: TGCAGCAGCTTGGGGACAGGGCGCGGCTACACCTTC. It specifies CSSLGTGRGYTF.

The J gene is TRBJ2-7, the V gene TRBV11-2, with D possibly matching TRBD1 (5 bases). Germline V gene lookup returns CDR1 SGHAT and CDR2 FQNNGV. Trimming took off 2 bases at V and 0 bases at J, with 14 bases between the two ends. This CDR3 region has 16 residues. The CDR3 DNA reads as TGTGCCAGCAGCTTAAGCACAGGCCGAAACTCCTACGAGCAGTACTTC. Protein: CASSLSTGRNSYEQYF.

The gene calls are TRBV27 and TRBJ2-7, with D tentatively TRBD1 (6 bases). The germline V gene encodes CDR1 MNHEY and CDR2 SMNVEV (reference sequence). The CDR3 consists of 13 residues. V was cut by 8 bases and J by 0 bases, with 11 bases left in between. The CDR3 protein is CASGWTVSYEQYF. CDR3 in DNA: TGTGCCAGCGGATGGACAGTCTCCTACGAGCAGTACTTC.

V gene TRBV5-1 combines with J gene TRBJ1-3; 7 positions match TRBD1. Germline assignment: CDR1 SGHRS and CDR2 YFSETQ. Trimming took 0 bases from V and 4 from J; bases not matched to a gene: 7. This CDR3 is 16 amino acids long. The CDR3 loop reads CASSLGDRAFGNTIYF. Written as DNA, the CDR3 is TGCGCCAGCAGCTTGGGAGACAGGGCCTTCGGAAACACCATATATTTT.

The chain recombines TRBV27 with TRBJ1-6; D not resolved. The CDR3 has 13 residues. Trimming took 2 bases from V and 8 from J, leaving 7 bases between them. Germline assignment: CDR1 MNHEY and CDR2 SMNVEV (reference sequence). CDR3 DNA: TGTGCCAGCAGTTTAGGCCGTCATTCACCCCTCCACTTT. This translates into CASSLGRHSPLHF.

CDR3 bases: TGTGCCAGCAGTGAATATATGTTTGAAGCTTTCTTT. It codes for CASSEYMFEAFF. The chain employs TRBV2 and TRBJ1-1; D unresolved. Trimming cost V 2 bases and J 7 bases, with 8 bases left between them. The CDR3 sequence is 12 residues long. The germline gives CDR1 SNHLY, CDR2 FYNNEI.

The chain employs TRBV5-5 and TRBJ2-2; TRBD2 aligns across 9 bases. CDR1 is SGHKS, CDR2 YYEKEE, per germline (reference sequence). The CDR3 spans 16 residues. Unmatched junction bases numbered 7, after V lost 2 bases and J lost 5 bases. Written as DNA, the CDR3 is TGTGCCAGCAGCTTAATAGCGGGGGCAGAGACCGGGGAGCTGTTTTTT. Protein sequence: CASSLIAGAETGELFF.

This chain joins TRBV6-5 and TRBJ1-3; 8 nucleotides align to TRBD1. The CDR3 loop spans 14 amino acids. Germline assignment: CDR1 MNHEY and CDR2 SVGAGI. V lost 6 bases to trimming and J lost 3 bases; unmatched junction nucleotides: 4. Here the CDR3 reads CASRRTGGGNTIYF. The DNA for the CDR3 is TGTGCCAGCAGGCGTACAGGGGGTGGAAACACCATATATTTT.

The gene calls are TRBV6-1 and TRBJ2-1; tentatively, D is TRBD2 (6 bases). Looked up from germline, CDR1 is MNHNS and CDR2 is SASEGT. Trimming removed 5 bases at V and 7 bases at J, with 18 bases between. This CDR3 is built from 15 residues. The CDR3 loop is CASSPRWVAGNEQFF. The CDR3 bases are TGTGCCAGCAGTCCCCGATGGGTCGCGGGGAATGAGCAGTTCTTC.

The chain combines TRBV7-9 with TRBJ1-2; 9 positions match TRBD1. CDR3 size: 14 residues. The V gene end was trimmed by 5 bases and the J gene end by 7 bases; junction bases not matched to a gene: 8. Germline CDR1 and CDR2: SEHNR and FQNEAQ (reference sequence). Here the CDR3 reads CASSLKDRGGGYTF. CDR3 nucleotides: TGTGCCAGCAGCCTTAAGGACAGGGGTGGTGGCTACACCTTC.

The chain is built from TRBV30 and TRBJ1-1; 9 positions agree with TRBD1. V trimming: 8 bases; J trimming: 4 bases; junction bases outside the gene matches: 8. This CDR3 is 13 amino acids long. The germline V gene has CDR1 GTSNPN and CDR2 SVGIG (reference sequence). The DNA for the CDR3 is TGTGCCGGCTACAGGGGGCTTATCACTGAAGCTTTCTTT. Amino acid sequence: CAGYRGLITEAFF.

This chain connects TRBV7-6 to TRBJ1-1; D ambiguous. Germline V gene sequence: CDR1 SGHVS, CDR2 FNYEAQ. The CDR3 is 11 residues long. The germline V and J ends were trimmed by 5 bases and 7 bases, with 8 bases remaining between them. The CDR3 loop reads CASSARFEAFF. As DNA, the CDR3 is TGTGCCAGCAGCGCGAGGTTTGAAGCTTTCTTT.

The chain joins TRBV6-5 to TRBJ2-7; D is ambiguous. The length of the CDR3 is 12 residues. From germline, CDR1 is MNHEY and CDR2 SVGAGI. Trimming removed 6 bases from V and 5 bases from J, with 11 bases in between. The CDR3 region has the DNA TGTGCCAGCAGGCCAACATGGCACGAGCAGTACTTC. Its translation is CASRPTWHEQYF.

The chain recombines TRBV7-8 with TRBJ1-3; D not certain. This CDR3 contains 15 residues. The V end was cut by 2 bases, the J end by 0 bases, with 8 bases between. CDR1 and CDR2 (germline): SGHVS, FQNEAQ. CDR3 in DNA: TGTGCCAGCAGCTTAAGCGAGGCCTCTGGAAACACCATATATTTT. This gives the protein CASSLSEASGNTIYF.